The 19 T cell receptor beta chains reported below all come from one sample, sequenced in a study of breast tumors, draining lymph nodes, adjacent tissues. TCRdb recomputed calls from the multiplex PCR reads with MiXCR, one row per CDR3 protein. This sample has over 200,000 distinct CDR3 sequences, with 32% found just once. The lymph nodes were axillary draining lymph nodes from breast cancer patients. Source material: axillary lymph node tissue. The receptors originated from a female donor with breast cancer. Some clones in this sample may be carry-over from other donors' samples.

The V call is TRBV19, the J call TRBJ2-1, with D perhaps TRBD2 (6 bases). Looked up from germline, CDR1 is LNHDA and CDR2 is SQIVND (reference sequence). V gave up 6 bases and J gave up 4 bases, with 13 bases separating them. The CDR3 runs 14 residues. The CDR3 sequence: CASRRGSRYNEQFF. The DNA for the CDR3 is TGTGCCAGTAGACGGGGGAGTCGGTACAATGAGCAGTTCTTC.

This clonotype was detected ten times or more. This sequence joins TRBV10-3 and TRBJ2-1, with 7 nucleotides matching TRBD1. With V trimmed by 6 bases and J by 3 bases, 11 bases remained unmatched. The CDR3 is 16 amino acids. Germline CDR1 is ENHRY and CDR2 is SYGVKD. This CDR3 is CAISPSRGKNYNEQFF. For the CDR3, the DNA is TGTGCCATCAGCCCCTCCAGGGGGAAGAACTACAATGAGCAGTTCTTC.

This clonotype was seen many times. The chain has TRBV11-3 and TRBJ2-7; TRBD1 agrees at 7 bases. CDR1 is SGHNT, CDR2 YENEEA, per germline. CDR3 length equals 13 residues. Trimming removed 5 bases from V and 4 bases from J; junction bases left unmatched: 5. CDR3 amino acids: CASSATGSYEQYF. The CDR3 region has the DNA TGTGCCAGCAGCGCGACAGGGTCGTACGAGCAGTACTTC.

This clonotype was seen a handful of times. The rearrangement uses TRBV24-1 and TRBJ1-1; TRBD1 agrees at 8 bases. Trimming at V came to 11 bases and at J to 3 bases, leaving 7 bases not matched to a gene. The CDR3 length is 13 residues. Germline V gene lookup returns CDR1 KGHDR and CDR2 SFDVKD. The CDR3 region has the DNA TGTGCCATCGTAACAGGGGGAGACACTGAAGCTTTCTTT. Translation gives CAIVTGGDTEAFF.

The gene calls are TRBV7-3 and TRBJ2-2; 8 bases are a match to TRBD2. This CDR3 comprises 17 residues. Germline CDR1 and CDR2: SGHTA and FQGTGA. Unmatched junction bases numbered 16, after V lost 6 bases and J lost 7 bases. The CDR3 DNA reads TGTGCCAGCAGATTAGCGGGGAGGGTGACGGGACACGGGGAGCTGTTTTTT. Translation: CASRLAGRVTGHGELFF.

This clonotype showed up many times. The chain carries TRBV20-1 and TRBJ2-5, with D tentatively TRBD2 (5 bases). The germline CDR1 and CDR2 sequences are DFQATT and SNEGSKA (reference sequence). With 6 bases removed from V and 7 bases from J, the gap between germline ends came to 27 bases. This CDR3 contains 16 residues. CDR3 coding DNA: TGCAGTGCCAAGAACGTTTTGGAGCCCCGGAGGATGACCCAGTACTTC. Its translation is CSAKNVLEPRRMTQYF.

This clonotype was observed at least ten times. The V call is TRBV12-3 or TRBV12-4, the J call TRBJ1-2, with D maybe TRBD1 (5 bases). V was clipped by 3 bases and J by 11 bases, with 19 bases between them. This CDR3 spans 14 amino acids. The CDR3 here is CASSLGRAQGWYTF. CDR3 nucleotide sequence: TGTGCCAGCAGTTTGGGCAGGGCGCAGGGTTGGTACACCTTC.

The rearrangement joins TRBV25-1 to TRBJ2-2; 8 nucleotides line up with TRBD2. Per germline, CDR1 MGHDK and CDR2 SYGVNS. With 5 bases clipped from V and 1 base from J, the junction kept 12 bases outside the gene matches. The CDR3 length is 18 residues. The CDR3 coding sequence is TGTGCCAGCAGTACGGGGGGGGGCACCACCAAGAACACCGGGGAGCTGTTTTTT. This codes for CASSTGGGTTKNTGELFF.

The rearrangement uses TRBV7-2 and TRBJ2-5; a weak D match, TRBD2 (6 bases). From germline, CDR1 is SGHTA and CDR2 FQGNSA. This CDR3 has 15 residues. V lost 3 bases and J 2 bases, leaving 13 bases between the germline ends. CDR3 sequence (DNA): TGTGCCAGCAGCTTGGCGGGGCAGAGTCAAGAGACCCAGTACTTC. Translation gives CASSLAGQSQETQYF.

This clonotype appeared many times. As DNA, the CDR3 is TGTGCCAGCAGCGTAGGCAGCAGCGGTGGCTCCTACGAGCAGTACTTC. Translation gives CASSVGSSGGSYEQYF. J is TRBJ2-7 and V is TRBV9; a weak D match, TRBD2 (5 bases). Deletions cut 0 bases from V and 0 bases from J, with 13 bases between. The CDR3 spans 16 residues. CDR1 and CDR2 (germline): SGDLS, YYNGEE.

This clonotype occurred many times. The chain couples TRBV12-3 or TRBV12-4 to TRBJ1-5; 8 bases line up with TRBD1. The V segment lost 3 bases and the J segment 4 bases; nucleotides outside the gene matches: 8. The CDR3 covers 16 residues. CDR3 loop: CASSFRNRGINQPQHF. The CDR3 region has the DNA TGTGCCAGCAGTTTTCGAAACAGGGGGATTAATCAGCCCCAGCATTTT.

This clonotype has at least ten counts. The chain joins TRBV9 to TRBJ2-1; no clear D gene. The CDR3 runs to 13 residues. Germline lookup yields CDR1 SGDLS and CDR2 YYNGEE. V was clipped by 2 bases and J by 3 bases, with 6 bases between them. In DNA, the CDR3 is TGTGCCAGCAGCGTTGAGAGCTACAATGAGCAGTTCTTC. This codes for CASSVESYNEQFF.

This clonotype was detected ten times or more. The chain uses TRBV7-2 and TRBJ1-4; D remains unclear. Germline CDR1 and CDR2: SGHTA and FQGNSA. Between the trimmed V and J ends, which lost 3 bases and 5 bases, there was a span of 10 bases. This CDR3 is 14 amino acids long. The CDR3 here is CASSLGSGNEKLFF. As DNA, the CDR3 is TGTGCCAGCAGCTTGGGCTCCGGGAATGAAAAACTGTTTTTT.

The rearrangement uses TRBV2 and TRBJ2-3, with a tentative D call TRBD1 (6 bases). Germline CDR1 SNHLY, CDR2 FYNNEI. The V end lost 1 base, the J end lost 1 base, and 12 bases lay between the germline ends. The CDR3 totals 16 residues. CDR3 sequence reads: CASSEVRGGGTDTQYF. DNA for the CDR3: TGTGCCAGCAGTGAAGTCAGGGGTGGGGGCACAGATACGCAGTATTTT. Full variable domain (remainder filled in from reference TRBV2 and TRBJ2-3): EPEVTQTPSHQVTQMGQEVILRCVPISNHLYFYWYRQILGQKVEFLVSFYNNEISEKSEIFDDQFSVERPDGSNFTLKIRSTKLEDSAMYFCASSEVRGGGTDTQYFGPGTRLTVL.

In this sample, this clonotype turned up many times. This chain joins TRBV4-2 and TRBJ1-3; D perhaps matches TRBD1 (5 bases). The CDR3 extends over 17 amino acids. Germline V lookup: CDR1 LGHNA, CDR2 YNFKEQ. V lost 4 bases, J lost 0 bases, and 16 bases lay in between. The CDR3 reads CASSLNEGRSSGNTIYF. CDR3 DNA: TGTGCCAGCAGCCTCAATGAGGGACGGAGCTCTGGAAACACCATATATTTT.

The gene calls are TRBV20-1 and TRBJ2-5, with 7 bases that match TRBD1. V was pared by 5 bases and J by 5 bases, with 11 bases of the junction left unmatched. Germline values: CDR1 DFQATT, CDR2 SNEGSKA (reference sequence). This CDR3 spans 14 amino acids. Written as DNA, the CDR3 is TGCAGTGCTCTCTCAACAGGGGTTCGGGAGACCCAGTACTTC. Translating it yields CSALSTGVRETQYF.

This rearrangement joins TRBV4-1 to TRBJ2-1; maybe TRBD1 (5 bases). Trimming took off 0 bases at V and 9 bases at J, with 18 bases between the two ends. This CDR3 has 16 residues. Germline-derived CDR1 and CDR2 are MGHRA and YSYEKL. CDR3: CASSQEGYRGLGEQFF. The CDR3 nucleotides read TGCGCCAGCAGCCAAGAGGGGTATAGGGGCCTGGGTGAGCAGTTCTTC.

This clonotype was detected many times. This chain links TRBV5-1 with TRBJ2-1; TRBD2 agrees at 9 bases. Germline trimming cut 2 bases from V and 0 bases from J; bases unmatched to any gene: 3. This CDR3 is 16 amino acids long. Germline CDR1 and CDR2: SGHRS and YFSETQ. Written as DNA, the CDR3 is TGCGCCAGCAGCTTTGGCGGGAGGGACTCCTACAATGAGCAGTTCTTC. Protein product: CASSFGGRDSYNEQFF.

This clonotype showed up just a few times. This chain connects TRBV19 to TRBJ1-1, with 8 bases identical to TRBD1. V was clipped by 7 bases and J by 3 bases; unmatched bases: 7. Germline V CDR1 and CDR2: LNHDA, SQIVND (reference sequence). The CDR3 runs 14 residues. CDR3 loop: CASTPRGRYTEAFF. CDR3 DNA: TGTGCCAGTACCCCCAGGGGGCGGTACACTGAAGCTTTCTTT.